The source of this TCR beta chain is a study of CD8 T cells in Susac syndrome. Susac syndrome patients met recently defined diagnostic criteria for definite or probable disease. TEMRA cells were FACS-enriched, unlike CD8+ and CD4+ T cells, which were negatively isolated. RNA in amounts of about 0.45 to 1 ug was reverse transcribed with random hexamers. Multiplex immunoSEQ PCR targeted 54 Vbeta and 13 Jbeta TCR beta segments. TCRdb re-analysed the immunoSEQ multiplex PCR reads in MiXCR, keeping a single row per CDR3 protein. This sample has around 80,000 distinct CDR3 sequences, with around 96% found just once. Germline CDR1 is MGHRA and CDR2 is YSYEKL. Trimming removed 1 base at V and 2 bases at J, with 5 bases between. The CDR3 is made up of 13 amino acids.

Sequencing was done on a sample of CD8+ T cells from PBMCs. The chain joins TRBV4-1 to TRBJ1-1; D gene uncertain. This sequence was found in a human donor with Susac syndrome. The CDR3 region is CASSQAVNTEAFF. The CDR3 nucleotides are TGCGCCAGCAGCCAAGCGGTAAACACTGAAGCTTTCTTT.